These 17 T cell receptor beta chains were sequenced from one sample in a study of blood T cells in healthy people across ages. PCR was performed a second time for roughly 7 to 11 cycles using a sample-barcoded 5' primer and a J-beta primer mix. TCRdb analysed the 5' RACE reads with MiXCR anew, one entry per CDR3 protein. The data contain about 680,000 distinct CDR3 sequences, about half of them singletons. Specimen: blood. The source of these receptors is an older woman in good health.

This chain connects TRBV10-3 to TRBJ2-1, with 8 positions matching TRBD2. V lost 10 bases, J lost 7 bases, and 9 bases stayed unmatched. The CDR3 totals 13 residues. Germline loops: CDR1 ENHRY, CDR2 SYGVKD. CDR3 amino acids: CATERERGNEQFF. CDR3 coding DNA: TGTGCCACCGAGCGGGAGAGGGGAAATGAGCAGTTCTTC.

The rearrangement links TRBV6-4 to TRBJ2-1, with 9 positions matching TRBD2. Trimming cost V 0 bases and J 10 bases; bases outside gene matches: 7. This CDR3 has 15 amino acids. From germline, CDR1 is MRHNA and CDR2 SNTAGT. CDR3 bases: TGTGCCAGCAGTGACTCTGGCGGGAGGGCGTCGGAGCAGTTCTTC. Protein: CASSDSGGRASEQFF.

This clonotype was detected only a few times. The CDR3, as DNA: TGCAGTGCCGACTCAGGACCCTCTGGGGCCAACGTCCTGACTTTC. It yields the protein CSADSGPSGANVLTF. The rearrangement links TRBV20-1 to TRBJ2-6, with D unresolved. The germline V gene has CDR1 DFQATT and CDR2 SNEGSKA (reference sequence). V was cut by 6 bases and J by 0 bases, with 12 bases left in between. There are 15 residues in the CDR3.

This clonotype was counted at least ten times. The gene calls are TRBV29-1 and TRBJ2-7; either TRBD1 or TRBD2 may supply D (6 bases each). The germline V gene has CDR1 SQVTM and CDR2 ANQGSEA. V lost 3 bases, J lost 2 bases, and 11 bases lay in between. There are 13 residues in the CDR3. CDR3 loop: CSVEGGGTYEQYF. The DNA of the CDR3 is TGCAGCGTTGAGGGGGGCGGAACCTACGAGCAGTACTTC.

This clonotype was recorded at least ten times. The chain joins TRBV7-2 to TRBJ2-5, with 9 nucleotides matching TRBD2. Germline V gene data show CDR1 as SGHTA and CDR2 as FQGNSA. Germline trimming cut 1 base from V and 2 bases from J; bases unmatched to any gene: 5. There are 16 residues in the CDR3. The CDR3 protein is CASSLVGGRGQETQYF. CDR3 coding DNA: TGTGCCAGCAGCTTAGTAGGCGGGAGGGGTCAAGAGACCCAGTACTTC.

This rearrangement joins TRBV7-6 to TRBJ1-6, with a tentative D call TRBD1 (5 bases). Per germline, CDR1 SGHVS and CDR2 FNYEAQ. The CDR3 runs to 15 residues. V dropped 3 bases and J dropped 4 bases, with 10 bases sitting between them. The CDR3 here is CASSFGDSYNSPLHF. For the CDR3, the DNA is TGTGCCAGCAGCTTTGGCGACAGTTATAATTCACCCCTCCACTTT. The variable domain in full, completed from reference TRBV7-6 and TRBJ1-6, reads GAGVSQSPRYKVTKRGQDVALRCDPISGHVSLYWYRQALGQGPEFLTYFNYEAQQDKSGLPNDRFSAERPEGSISTLTIQRTEQRDSAMYRCASSFGDSYNSPLHFGNGTRLTVT.

V is TRBV20-1 and J is TRBJ1-1; 9 bases are a match to TRBD1. CDR1 is DFQATT, CDR2 SNEGSKA, per germline (reference sequence). The V gene end was trimmed by 3 bases and the J gene end by 3 bases; junction bases not matched to a gene: 11. This CDR3 comprises 16 residues. CDR3 amino acids: CSASHRGRSIYTEAFF. The CDR3 DNA is TGCAGTGCTAGTCACAGGGGGCGATCTATTTACACTGAAGCTTTCTTT.

The chain recombines TRBV4-2 with TRBJ2-3; 8 bases are a match to TRBD2. Germline trimming cut 4 bases from V and 2 bases from J; bases unmatched to any gene: 8. The CDR3 spans 16 residues. The V gene's germline CDR1 is LGHNA and CDR2 YNFKEQ. The CDR3 nucleotides read TGTGCCAGCAGCCCCTTAATAGCGGGGAACACAGATACGCAGTATTTT. This gives the protein CASSPLIAGNTDTQYF.

In its sample, this clonotype was seen a few times. This sequence joins TRBV20-1 and TRBJ2-5; 8 bases are shared with TRBD2. The ends lost 2 bases at V and 5 bases at J; junction bases unmatched: 16. The CDR3 runs to 17 residues. The germline gives CDR1 DFQATT, CDR2 SNEGSKA (reference sequence). The CDR3 spells CSARKGPRLASLETQYF. CDR3 DNA: TGCAGTGCTAGAAAGGGACCGAGACTAGCGAGTTTGGAGACCCAGTACTTC.

The V and J genes are TRBV7-2 and TRBJ1-6; no firm D call. The ends were cut back, 2 bases at V and 4 bases at J, with 15 bases in the middle. The CDR3 sequence is 17 residues long. Germline assignment: CDR1 SGHTA and CDR2 FQGNSA. Here the CDR3 reads CASSLRGSSAYNSPLHF. In nucleotides, the CDR3 is TGTGCCAGCAGCTTACGAGGGTCCAGTGCGTATAATTCACCCCTCCACTTT.

This clonotype was observed at least ten times. The chain links TRBV7-2 to TRBJ2-1; 7 positions agree with TRBD2. The CDR3 contains 14 residues. Germline lookup yields CDR1 SGHTA and CDR2 FQGNSA. J lost 7 bases, V lost 3 bases, and 6 bases had no gene match. CDR3 bases: TGTGCCAGCAGCTTCGGTCTAGCGGTTAATGAGCAGTTCTTC. Its translation is CASSFGLAVNEQFF.

V is TRBV20-1 and J is TRBJ2-1; TRBD2 aligns across 7 bases. Germline loops: CDR1 DFQATT, CDR2 SNEGSKA (reference sequence). The CDR3 length is 15 residues. Losses at the gene ends were 0 bases for V and 5 bases for J; bases not matched to a gene: 7. CDR3 protein: CSARDSSGVNNEQFF. The CDR3 region has the DNA TGCAGTGCTAGAGATTCCAGCGGGGTGAACAATGAGCAGTTCTTC.

Points on this clonotype: Compared with germline, one end of the junction differs, possibly owing to a read error. V usage is TRBV7-2 and J usage is TRBJ1-1, with a possible D match to TRBD1 (6 bases). The CDR3 runs 15 residues. Germline V lookup: CDR1 SGHTA, CDR2 FQGNSA. The CDR3 region has the DNA TGTGCCAGCAGCTTAGTTGGGGGGCTGAACATTGAAGCTTTCTTT. Translated: CASSLVGGLNIEAFF.

This rearrangement joins TRBV12-3 or TRBV12-4 to TRBJ1-3; TRBD1 matches at 9 bases. The CDR3 totals 14 residues. The ends lost 6 bases at V and 4 bases at J; junction bases unmatched: 4. Here the CDR3 reads CASRGTGYGNTIYF. The DNA for the CDR3 is TGTGCCAGCAGGGGGACAGGGTACGGAAACACCATATATTTT.

Only a few counts were recorded for this clonotype. This sequence joins TRBV7-2 and TRBJ2-5; 11 nucleotides agree with TRBD2. Germline V gene data show CDR1 as SGHTA and CDR2 as FQGNSA. The CDR3 runs to 16 residues. The J segment lost 2 bases and the V segment lost 5 bases, leaving 7 bases of the junction unmatched. The CDR3 sequence: CASSPGTSGLQETQYF. In DNA form, the CDR3 reads TGTGCCAGCAGCCCAGGGACTAGCGGCCTTCAAGAGACCCAGTACTTC.

Turning to this clonotype: One base away lies a much larger clone, so this may be a sequencing read error. V and J are TRBV7-6 and TRBJ1-2; 7 nucleotides line up with TRBD1. J was trimmed by 7 bases and V by 2 bases; bases with no gene match: 4. The CDR3 runs to 13 residues. Germline V gives CDR1 SGHVS, CDR2 FNYEAQ. Written as DNA, the CDR3 is TGTGCCAGCAGCTTACAGGGGGGGTGTGGCTACACCTTC. This encodes CASSLQGGCGYTF.

The chain couples TRBV7-2 to TRBJ2-1; D is possibly TRBD2 (6 bases). With 5 bases removed from V and 5 bases from J, the gap between germline ends came to 22 bases. CDR1 is SGHTA and CDR2 is FQGNSA in the germline V gene. The length of the CDR3 is 17 residues. CDR3 amino acids: CASSLGPLGGENNEQFF. The CDR3 coding sequence is TGTGCCAGCAGCCTCGGGCCCCTTGGCGGGGAAAACAATGAGCAGTTCTTC. The full variable domain, rest sourced from reference TRBV7-2 and TRBJ2-1, is GAGVSQSPSNKVTEKGKDVELRCDPISGHTALYWYRQSLGQGLEFLIYFQGNSAPDKSGLPSDRFSAERTGGSVSTLTIQRTQQEDSAVYLCASSLGPLGGENNEQFFGPGTRLTVL.